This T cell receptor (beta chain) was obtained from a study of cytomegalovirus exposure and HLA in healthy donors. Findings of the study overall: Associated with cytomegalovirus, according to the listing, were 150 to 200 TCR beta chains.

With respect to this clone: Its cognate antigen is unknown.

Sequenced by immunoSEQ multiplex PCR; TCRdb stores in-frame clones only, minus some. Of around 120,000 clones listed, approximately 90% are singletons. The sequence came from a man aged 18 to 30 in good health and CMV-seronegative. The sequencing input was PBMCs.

In nucleotides, the CDR3 is TGTGCCAGCAGGGGGACAGACCCGGGAGGCTACACCTTC. It specifies CASRGTDPGGYTF. The chain couples TRBV28 to TRBJ1-2, with 7 bases that match TRBD1. Germline assignment: CDR1 MDHEN and CDR2 SYDVKM. The CDR3 contains 13 residues. J was trimmed by 8 bases and V by 6 bases; bases with no gene match: 9.